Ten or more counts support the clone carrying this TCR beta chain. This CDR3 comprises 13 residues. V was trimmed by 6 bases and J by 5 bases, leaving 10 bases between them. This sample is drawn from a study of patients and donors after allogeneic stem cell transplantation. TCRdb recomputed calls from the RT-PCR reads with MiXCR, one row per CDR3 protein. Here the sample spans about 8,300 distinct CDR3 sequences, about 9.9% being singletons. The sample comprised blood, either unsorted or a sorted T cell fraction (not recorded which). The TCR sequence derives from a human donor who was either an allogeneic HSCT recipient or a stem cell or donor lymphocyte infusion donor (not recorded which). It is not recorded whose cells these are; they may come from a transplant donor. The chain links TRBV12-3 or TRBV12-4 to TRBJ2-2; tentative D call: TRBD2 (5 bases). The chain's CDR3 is CASRDYQTGELFF. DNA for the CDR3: TGTGCCAGCAGAGACTACCAGACCGGGGAGCTGTTTTTT.